Listed here are 31 T cell receptor beta chains from one sample, sequenced in a study of blood T cell repertoires in COVID-19. Sequencing used immunoSEQ multiplex PCR; TCRdb keeps in-frame clones, though not all of them. The sample consists of a few hundred thousand clones, 65% to 90% of them appearing once. The sample consisted of peripheral blood. These receptors were taken from a woman aged 70-85 years with COVID-19, enrolled during active disease.

The V gene is TRBV9, the J gene TRBJ1-2, with TRBD1 as a possible D gene (5 bases). The CDR3 spans 15 residues. Between the trimmed V and J ends, which lost 2 bases and 8 bases, there was a span of 19 bases. In germline, CDR1 is SGDLS, CDR2 YYNGEE. DNA of the CDR3: TGTGCCAGCAGCGTGGTACAGGCGGAAGTTGGAGGCTACACCTTC. Translation: CASSVVQAEVGGYTF.

This chain joins TRBV19 and TRBJ1-2; D uncertain. The CDR3 consists of 14 residues. V was trimmed by 3 bases and J by 8 bases, leaving 16 bases between them. CDR1 is LNHDA, CDR2 SQIVND, per germline (reference sequence). CDR3 amino acids: CASSITMEIGGYTF. CDR3 coding DNA: TGTGCCAGTAGTATTACTATGGAAATCGGGGGCTACACCTTC.

CDR3 DNA: TGCGCCAGCAGCGGGAGGACCGCAAACACCGGGGAGCTGTTTTTT. Its protein is CASSGRTANTGELFF. J is TRBJ2-2 and V is TRBV5-1; possibly TRBD2 for D (6 bases). CDR1 is SGHRS, CDR2 YFSETQ, per germline. The V end was cut by 4 bases, the J end by 2 bases, with 12 bases between. This CDR3 comprises 15 residues.

This chain connects TRBV5-1 to TRBJ1-5; TRBD1 is a possible D gene (6 bases). V was trimmed by 4 bases and J by 9 bases, leaving 14 bases between them. This CDR3 region has 13 residues. Germline loops: CDR1 SGHRS, CDR2 YFSETQ. CDR3 sequence (DNA): TGCGCCAGCAGCCAGGGGAGGGCTGGGCCCCAGCATTTT. Translated: CASSQGRAGPQHF.

The rearrangement joins TRBV19 to TRBJ1-5, with 7 bases that match TRBD1. The V gene end was trimmed by 3 bases and the J gene end by 1 base; junction bases not matched to a gene: 12. The CDR3 is 18 residues long. Germline CDR1 LNHDA, CDR2 SQIVND (reference sequence). The CDR3 sequence is CASSMWGQRGLSNQPQHF. DNA of the CDR3: TGTGCCAGTAGTATGTGGGGACAGAGGGGGCTAAGCAATCAGCCCCAGCATTTT. Variable domain in full (rest from reference TRBV19 and TRBJ1-5): DGGITQSPKYLFRKEGQNVTLSCEQNLNHDAMYWYRQDPGQGLRLIYYSQIVNDFQKGDIAEGYSVSREKKESFPLTVTSAQKNPTAFYLCASSMWGQRGLSNQPQHFGDGTRLSIL.

In its sample, this clone was seen once. V usage is TRBV19 and J usage is TRBJ1-2; D unresolved. This CDR3 region has 13 residues. Trimming took 1 base from V and 8 from J, leaving 11 bases between them. Germline CDR1 and CDR2: LNHDA and SQIVND (reference sequence). The CDR3 region has the DNA TGTGCCAGTAGTATAGGTGCGGAGTGGGGCTACACCTTC. Translating gives CASSIGAEWGYTF.

This clone has only one observation. The V and J genes are TRBV9 and TRBJ1-3; D call uncertain. Germline-derived CDR1 and CDR2 are SGDLS and YYNGEE. The CDR3 runs 15 residues. The ends were cut back, 0 bases at V and 4 bases at J, with 11 bases in the middle. The CDR3 nucleotides read TGTGCCAGCAGCGTAGATCCGGGGTCCGGAAACACCATATATTTT. Amino acids: CASSVDPGSGNTIYF.

The V and J genes are TRBV18 and TRBJ1-5; D might be TRBD1 (5 bases). The germline V and J ends were trimmed by 2 bases and 6 bases, with 14 bases remaining between them. The germline V gene has CDR1 KGHSH and CDR2 LQKENI. CDR3 length equals 15 residues. In nucleotides, the CDR3 is TGTGCCAGCTCACCAGGGGAGGGGCTGGGTCAGCCCCAGCATTTT. This codes for CASSPGEGLGQPQHF.

The chain recombines TRBV7-9 with TRBJ2-2, with D possibly being TRBD2 (5 bases). V lost 6 bases to trimming and J lost 4 bases, with 18 bases between them. CDR3 length: 16 amino acids. Germline V gene lookup returns CDR1 SEHNR and CDR2 FQNEAQ (reference sequence). Written as DNA, the CDR3 is TGTGCCAGCAGTCCATTGGGATACGGGGTCACCGGGGAGCTGTTTTTT. It codes for CASSPLGYGVTGELFF.

The count of this clone is one. J is TRBJ2-3 and V is TRBV7-9; weak D call: TRBD2 (6 bases). Trimming left V 7 bases short and J 5 bases short, with 13 bases between. The CDR3 runs to 13 residues. Germline assignment: CDR1 SEHNR and CDR2 FQNEAQ (reference sequence). CDR3 in amino acids: CASMDGGGDTQYF. The CDR3 DNA is TGTGCCAGCATGGACGGGGGTGGAGATACGCAGTATTTT.

V and J are TRBV27 and TRBJ2-7; 13 bases agree with TRBD2. The CDR3 sequence is 14 residues long. V dropped 6 bases and J dropped 4; count of bases not matched to a gene: 3. Germline-derived CDR1 and CDR2 are MNHEY and SMNVEV (reference sequence). CDR3: CASSRLAGGYEQYF. CDR3 in DNA: TGTGCCAGCAGCCGACTAGCGGGGGGTTACGAGCAGTACTTC.

CDR3 sequence reads: CASTIQGITEAFF. The DNA of the CDR3 is TGTGCCAGCACCATACAGGGGATCACTGAAGCTTTCTTT. This chain joins TRBV6-5 and TRBJ1-1, with 7 positions matching TRBD1. This CDR3 is 13 amino acids long. Trimming cost V 7 bases and J 4 bases; bases outside gene matches: 6. CDR1 and CDR2 (germline): MNHEY, SVGAGI.

The V and J genes are TRBV4-1 and TRBJ2-7; 7 nucleotides agree with TRBD1. The CDR3 spans 16 residues. V was clipped by 4 bases and J by 6 bases; unmatched bases: 15. CDR1 and CDR2 from the germline V gene are MGHRA and YSYEKL. CDR3 in amino acids: CASSLSPSPGGGEQYF. CDR3 in DNA: TGCGCCAGCAGCCTAAGTCCCTCTCCAGGGGGTGGCGAGCAGTACTTC.

The chain carries TRBV11-2 and TRBJ1-1; 7 nucleotides line up with TRBD1. Germline V gene data show CDR1 as SGHAT and CDR2 as FQNNGV. This CDR3 has 14 amino acids. Trimming took 4 bases from V and 1 from J; bases not matched to a gene: 3. The CDR3 loop reads CASSSRQGNTEAFF. The CDR3 region has the DNA TGTGCCAGCAGCTCCCGACAGGGGAACACTGAAGCTTTCTTT.

This chain links TRBV11-2 with TRBJ2-5, with a possible D match to TRBD2 (6 bases). Germline V lookup: CDR1 SGHAT, CDR2 FQNNGV. The CDR3 consists of 15 residues. The V end was cut by 3 bases, the J end by 4 bases, with 15 bases between. This chain's CDR3 is CASSFTSSGGETQYF. The CDR3 DNA reads TGTGCCAGCAGCTTTACTAGCTCTGGAGGAGAGACCCAGTACTTC.

The rearrangement joins TRBV5-4 to TRBJ2-2; 9 nucleotides agree with TRBD2. With V trimmed by 4 bases and J by 5 bases, 9 bases remained unmatched. The CDR3 spans 16 residues. Germline V gene lookup returns CDR1 SGHNT and CDR2 YYREEE (reference sequence). The CDR3 loop is CASSPDAGGFTGELFF. The CDR3 coding sequence is TGTGCCAGCAGCCCGGACGCGGGGGGGTTTACCGGGGAGCTGTTTTTT.

The chain recombines TRBV2 with TRBJ1-5; TRBD1 agrees at 7 bases. The CDR3 contains 14 residues. V shed 6 bases, J shed 3 bases, and the junction held 5 bases outside the gene matches. Germline loops: CDR1 SNHLY, CDR2 FYNNEI. The CDR3 DNA reads TGTGCCAGCAGCCCGGGACAGAACAATCAGCCCCAGCATTTT. Residues: CASSPGQNNQPQHF. Full variable domain (missing parts from reference TRBV2 and TRBJ1-5): EPEVTQTPSHQVTQMGQEVILRCVPISNHLYFYWYRQILGQKVEFLVSFYNNEISEKSEIFDDQFSVERPDGSNFTLKIRSTKLEDSAMYFCASSPGQNNQPQHFGDGTRLSIL.

The chain is built from TRBV5-1 and TRBJ2-1; 10 nucleotides match TRBD1. Germline V CDR1 and CDR2: SGHRS, YFSETQ. Unmatched junction bases numbered 9, after V lost 4 bases and J lost 8 bases. There are 15 residues in the CDR3. The CDR3 DNA reads as TGCGCCAGCAGCCTGCCGGGACAGGGGAAGCATGAGCAGTTCTTC. It specifies CASSLPGQGKHEQFF.

The chain links TRBV7-2 to TRBJ1-2; D possibly corresponds to TRBD1 (5 bases). The germline V gene encodes CDR1 SGHTA and CDR2 FQGNSA. V lost 3 bases and J 0 bases, leaving 11 bases between the germline ends. The CDR3 covers 15 residues. CDR3 nucleotides: TGTGCCAGCAGCTTCAGCGCAGGGACTAACTATGGCTACACCTTC. Protein product: CASSFSAGTNYGYTF.

V is TRBV5-4 and J is TRBJ2-7, with D possibly TRBD2 on 5 matching bases. V was shortened by 2 bases and J by 0 bases, with 12 bases between the two germline ends. This CDR3 region has 15 residues. CDR1 is SGHNT, CDR2 YYREEE, per germline (reference sequence). The CDR3 region has the DNA TGTGCCAGCAGCTTTGGTCGCGGGTCCTCCTACGAGCAGTACTTC. Encoded protein: CASSFGRGSSYEQYF.

The chain joins TRBV5-4 to TRBJ2-5; 9 bases are a match to TRBD1. This CDR3 comprises 15 residues. V gave up 5 bases and J gave up 5 bases; unmatched junction bases: 10. Germline V gene sequence: CDR1 SGHNT, CDR2 YYREEE (reference sequence). Written as DNA, the CDR3 is TGTGCCAGCAGTGATACCGGGACAGGGAGGGAGACCCAGTACTTC. Protein product: CASSDTGTGRETQYF.

This sequence joins TRBV24-1 and TRBJ1-2, with TRBD1 matching 9 bases. The length of the CDR3 is 14 residues. The germline CDR1 and CDR2 sequences are KGHDR and SFDVKD. With 6 bases clipped from V and 6 bases from J, the junction kept 7 bases outside the gene matches. As DNA, the CDR3 is TGTGCCACCAGTCAAGCCGGGACAGGGCATGGCTACACCTTC. Amino acids: CATSQAGTGHGYTF.

The rearrangement links TRBV5-1 to TRBJ2-5, with 9 bases identical to TRBD2. CDR1 is SGHRS, CDR2 YFSETQ, per germline. J lost 2 bases, V lost 0 bases, and 5 bases had no gene match. The CDR3 sequence is 16 residues long. In nucleotides, the CDR3 is TGCGCCAGCAGCTTGGGAGGTGCGGGGGGGCAAGAGACCCAGTACTTC. Protein product: CASSLGGAGGQETQYF.

The chain employs TRBV10-1 and TRBJ2-1, with 9 bases fitting TRBD1. Per germline, CDR1 WNHNN and CDR2 SYGVQD (reference sequence). J was trimmed by 16 bases and V by 2 bases; bases with no gene match: 12. This CDR3 is 14 amino acids long. This CDR3 is CASSEPEQGAIIFF. CDR3 DNA sequence: TGCGCCAGCAGTGAGCCAGAACAGGGGGCGATAATTTTCTTC.

The gene calls are TRBV13 and TRBJ1-5; no clear D gene. CDR3 length equals 15 residues. The ends were cut back, 0 bases at V and 3 bases at J, with 9 bases in the middle. CDR1 is PRHDT and CDR2 is FYEKMQ in the germline V gene (reference sequence). For the CDR3, the DNA is TGTGCCAGCAGCTTAGGTGGAGTCTACAATCAGCCCCAGCATTTT. Protein sequence: CASSLGGVYNQPQHF.

This chain connects TRBV18 to TRBJ2-7; 7 positions match TRBD2. CDR3 length: 14 amino acids. Germline loops: CDR1 KGHSH, CDR2 LQKENI. The V gene end was trimmed by 6 bases and the J gene end by 5 bases; junction bases not matched to a gene: 10. CDR3 region: CASSRGGSIDEQYF. The CDR3 DNA follows: TGTGCCAGCTCCCGGGGAGGGTCCATAGACGAGCAGTACTTC.

The V and J genes are TRBV5-1 and TRBJ1-4; D gene uncertain. The germline CDR1 and CDR2 sequences are SGHRS and YFSETQ. Trimming pared 0 bases from V and 1 base from J, leaving 4 bases between. The CDR3 runs 14 residues. The CDR3 is CASSLGQTNEKLFF. In DNA form, the CDR3 reads TGCGCCAGCAGCTTGGGACAAACTAATGAAAAACTGTTTTTT.

J is TRBJ1-1 and V is TRBV7-9, with TRBD1 as a possible D gene (5 bases). CDR1 is SEHNR, CDR2 FQNEAQ, per germline (reference sequence). V lost 2 bases and J 1 base, leaving 11 bases between the germline ends. The CDR3 is made up of 15 amino acids. The CDR3 loop reads CASSLLRGGNTEAFF. CDR3 nucleotide sequence: TGTGCCAGCAGCTTATTAAGGGGAGGGAACACTGAAGCTTTCTTT.

The gene calls are TRBV5-4 and TRBJ2-7, with 8 nucleotides matching TRBD1. Germline V gene data show CDR1 as SGHNT and CDR2 as YYREEE (reference sequence). This CDR3 comprises 15 residues. V dropped 3 bases and J dropped 0; count of bases not matched to a gene: 5. The CDR3 nucleotides are TGTGCCAGCAGCTCCCGGGACAGGAGCTCCTACGAGCAGTACTTC. The encoded protein is CASSSRDRSSYEQYF.

This chain joins TRBV7-6 and TRBJ2-2; 15 bases line up with TRBD2. This CDR3 region has 20 residues. V lost 6 bases to trimming and J lost 0 bases; unmatched junction nucleotides: 11. Germline CDR1 is SGHVS and CDR2 is FNYEAQ. CDR3 sequence: CASRSSWGLAGGPNTGELFF. The DNA for the CDR3 is TGTGCCAGCAGATCCTCGTGGGGACTAGCGGGGGGACCGAACACCGGGGAGCTGTTTTTT.

The genes are TRBV29-1 and TRBJ1-1, with 7 nucleotides matching TRBD1. V was pared by 3 bases and J by 3 bases, with 7 bases of the junction left unmatched. The CDR3 is 14 amino acids. Germline CDR1 is SQVTM and CDR2 is ANQGSEA. In DNA, the CDR3 is TGCAGCGTTGACTTACAGGGGAGGTACACTGAAGCTTTCTTT. Its translation: CSVDLQGRYTEAFF.